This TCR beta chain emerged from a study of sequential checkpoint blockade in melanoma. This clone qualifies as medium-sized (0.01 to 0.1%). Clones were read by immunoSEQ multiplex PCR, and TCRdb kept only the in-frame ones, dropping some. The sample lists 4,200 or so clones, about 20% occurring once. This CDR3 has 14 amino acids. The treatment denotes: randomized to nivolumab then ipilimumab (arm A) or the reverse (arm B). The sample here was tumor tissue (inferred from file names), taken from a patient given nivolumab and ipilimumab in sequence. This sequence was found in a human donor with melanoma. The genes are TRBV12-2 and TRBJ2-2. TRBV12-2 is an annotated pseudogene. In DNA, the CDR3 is TGTGCCAGTAAACCGGGGGCAGGCACCGGGGAGCTGTTTTTT. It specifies CASKPGAGTGELFF.